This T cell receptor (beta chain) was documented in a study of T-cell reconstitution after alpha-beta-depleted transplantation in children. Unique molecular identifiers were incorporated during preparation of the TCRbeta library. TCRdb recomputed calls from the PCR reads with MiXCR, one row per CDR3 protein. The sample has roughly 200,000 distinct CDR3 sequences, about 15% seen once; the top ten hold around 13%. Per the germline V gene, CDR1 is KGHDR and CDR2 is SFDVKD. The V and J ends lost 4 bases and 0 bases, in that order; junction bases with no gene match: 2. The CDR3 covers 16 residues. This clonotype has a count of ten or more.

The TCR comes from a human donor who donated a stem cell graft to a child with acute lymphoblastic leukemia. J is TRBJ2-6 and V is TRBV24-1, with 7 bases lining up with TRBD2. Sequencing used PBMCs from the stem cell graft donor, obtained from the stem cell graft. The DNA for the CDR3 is TGTGCCACCAGTGACCAGCGGGGCTCTGGGGCCAACGTCCTGACTTTC. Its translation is CATSDQRGSGANVLTF.